A selection of T cell receptor beta chains follows, all from one sample in a study of beta chain features in type 1 diabetes. Assay used: immunoSEQ multiplex PCR; TCRdb lists only in-frame clones, some missing. The table lists about 650,000 clones, around 12% of them singletons. The sequenced sample consisted of naive CD4+ T cells from blood. The origin of the receptors is a man aged 25 to 40 with type 1 diabetes. CDR3s include the opening cysteine and the closing phenylalanine or tryptophan. Fields, in order: V gene, D gene, J gene, clone size, CDR3 protein, CDR3 DNA. A D gene is named only where the DNA matches it firmly. Clone size, where shown, is once, few, many, or a class for clones that have expanded.

TRBV9	.	TRBJ2-3	.	CASSVVQGWGDTQYF	TGTGCCAGCAGCGTAGTTCAAGGTTGGGGGGATACGCAGTATTTT
TRBV7-2	.	TRBJ1-2	few	CASSLASGQLYGYTF	TGTGCCAGCAGCTTAGCATCAGGACAGCTCTATGGCTACACCTTC
TRBV4-3	TRBD2	TRBJ2-3	.	CASSQELAGPARGTQYF	TGCGCCAGCAGCCAAGAACTAGCGGGCCCTGCCCGGGGTACGCAGTATTTT
TRBV5-1	TRBD1	TRBJ2-2	few	CASSRDRGVTGELFF	TGCGCCAGCAGCCGGGACAGAGGAGTGACCGGGGAGCTGTTTTTT
TRBV28	.	TRBJ2-7	.	CANPSEGGEQYF	TGTGCCAACCCTTCGGAGGGTGGGGAGCAGTACTTC
TRBV29-1	TRBD1	TRBJ2-7	.	CSVFRDRGAEQYF	TGCAGCGTCTTCCGGGACAGGGGGGCCGAGCAGTACTTC
TRBV28	TRBD2	TRBJ2-7	few	CASSQFGTSGGPNF	TGTGCCAGCAGCCAATTTGGGACTAGCGGGGGGCCGAACTTC
TRBV7-2	.	TRBJ2-5	few	CASSYRRTQETQYF	TGTGCCAGCAGCTATCGACGGACCCAAGAGACCCAGTACTTC
TRBV7-8	.	TRBJ1-4	few	CASSLAGYRPLNEKLFF	TGTGCCAGCAGCTTAGCAGGATACCGACCCCTAAATGAAAAACTGTTTTTT
TRBV7-2	.	TRBJ2-2	.	CASSSLGHFTGELFF	TGTGCCAGCAGCTCCCTAGGCCACTTCACCGGGGAGCTGTTTTTT
TRBV7-9	.	TRBJ1-3	.	CASSLVVFSGNTIYF	TGTGCCAGCAGCTTAGTTGTCTTCTCTGGAAACACCATATATTTT
TRBV7-8	.	TRBJ1-5	.	CASSFDQKKPQHF	TGTGCCAGCAGCTTCGATCAAAAGAAGCCCCAGCATTTT
TRBV2	TRBD1	TRBJ1-2	.	CASSGQGGTYGYTF	TGTGCCAGCAGCGGACAGGGGGGCACTTATGGCTACACCTTC
TRBV6-5	TRBD1	TRBJ1-2	.	CASSKTGESEKGYTF	TGTGCCAGCAGCAAGACAGGGGAGAGCGAAAAAGGCTACACCTTC
TRBV30	.	TRBJ1-6	.	CAWSVQGSSYNSPLHF	TGTGCCTGGAGTGTACAGGGAAGTTCCTATAATTCACCCCTCCACTTT
TRBV9	.	TRBJ1-2	.	CASSAGDTPNYGYTF	TGTGCCAGCAGCGCCGGGGACACTCCTAACTATGGCTACACCTTC
TRBV7-2	.	TRBJ2-7	few	CASSVGTAAYEQYF	TGTGCCAGCAGTGTAGGGACCGCCGCCTACGAGCAGTACTTC
TRBV5-4	.	TRBJ2-7	.	CASSSSYEQYF	TGTGCCAGCAGCTCCAGCTACGAGCAGTACTTC